This T cell receptor (beta chain) emerged from a study of blood T cell repertoires in COVID-19. Study-wide context: Collection of acute and convalescent COVID-19 samples took place in the United States, Italy and Spain. Nucleic acid was either cDNA or gDNA, and it came from T cells, B-cell-depleted T cells, or PBMCs.

Authors' methods: Quantification of nucleated cells was approximated via reference gene primer amplification. Only in-frame clones appear in the TCRdb table, and some are missing; sequencing was by immunoSEQ multiplex PCR. The V and J calls and clone size are taken from that table; D and trimming were inferred from the DNA. The sample holds roughly 100,000 clones, about 75% seen once. This CDR3 comprises 15 residues. CDR1 and CDR2 (germline): MNHEY, SVGEGT. The junction had 7 bases not matched to a gene; V was cut back by 2 bases and J by 4 bases. The sequencing input was peripheral blood. The source of this sequence is a man aged 80 or over with acute or convalescent COVID-19. The rearrangement links TRBV6-2 or TRBV6-3 to TRBJ2-5; 7 bases line up with TRBD2. Written as DNA, the CDR3 is TGTGCCAGCAGTTACGGGGGAGGGAGAGCAGAGACCCAGTACTTC. This gives the protein CASSYGGGRAETQYF.